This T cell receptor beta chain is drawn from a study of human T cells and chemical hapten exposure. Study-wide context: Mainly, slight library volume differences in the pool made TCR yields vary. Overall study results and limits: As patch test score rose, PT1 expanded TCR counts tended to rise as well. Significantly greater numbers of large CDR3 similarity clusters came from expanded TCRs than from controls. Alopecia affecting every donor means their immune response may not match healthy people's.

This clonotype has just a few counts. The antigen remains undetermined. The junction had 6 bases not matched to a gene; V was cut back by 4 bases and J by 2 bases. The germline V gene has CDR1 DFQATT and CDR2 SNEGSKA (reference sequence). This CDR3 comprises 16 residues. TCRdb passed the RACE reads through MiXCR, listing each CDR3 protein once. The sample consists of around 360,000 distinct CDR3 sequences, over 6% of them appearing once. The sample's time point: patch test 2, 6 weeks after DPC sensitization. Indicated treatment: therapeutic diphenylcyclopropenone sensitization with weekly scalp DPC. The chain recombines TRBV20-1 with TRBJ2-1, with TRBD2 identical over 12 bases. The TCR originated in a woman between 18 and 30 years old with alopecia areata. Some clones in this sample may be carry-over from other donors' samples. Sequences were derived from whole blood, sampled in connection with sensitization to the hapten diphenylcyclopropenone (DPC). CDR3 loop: CSATLAGGQTYNEQFF. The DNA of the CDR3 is TGCAGTGCTACACTAGCGGGGGGCCAAACCTACAATGAGCAGTTCTTC.